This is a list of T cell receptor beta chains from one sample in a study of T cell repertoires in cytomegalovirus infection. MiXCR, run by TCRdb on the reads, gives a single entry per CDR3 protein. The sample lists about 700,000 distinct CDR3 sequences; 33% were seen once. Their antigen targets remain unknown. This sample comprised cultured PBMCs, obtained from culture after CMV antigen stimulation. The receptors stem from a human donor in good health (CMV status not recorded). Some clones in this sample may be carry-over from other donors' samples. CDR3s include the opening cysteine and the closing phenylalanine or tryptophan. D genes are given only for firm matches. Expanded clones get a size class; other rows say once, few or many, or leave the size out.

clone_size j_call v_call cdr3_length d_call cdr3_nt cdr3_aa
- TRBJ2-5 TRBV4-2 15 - TGTGCCAGCAGCCAGGTGGTGGGTGGACAAGAGACCCAGTACTTC CASSQVVGGQETQYF
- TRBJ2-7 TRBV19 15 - TGTGCCAGTAGTATATCTCGAGTCATGGTCTACGAGCAGTACTTC CASSISRVMVYEQYF
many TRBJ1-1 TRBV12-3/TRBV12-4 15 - TGTGCCAGCAGTGCTTCTGGTTCCGGGGAAACTGAAGCTTTCTTT CASSASGSGETEAFF
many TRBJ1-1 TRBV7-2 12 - TGTGCCAGCAGCTTAGGGTGGCAGGAAGCTTTCTTT CASSLGWQEAFF
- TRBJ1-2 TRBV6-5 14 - TGTGCCAGCAGTTACTCGAGGGGGTGGCGTGGCTACACCTTC CASSYSRGWRGYTF
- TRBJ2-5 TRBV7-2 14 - TGTGCCATCCCGGGGGGCCCCAACCAAGAGACCCAGTACTTC CAIPGGPNQETQYF
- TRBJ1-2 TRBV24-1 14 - TGTGCCACCAGTGATCCCGGACAGAGCTATGGCTACACCTTC CATSDPGQSYGYTF
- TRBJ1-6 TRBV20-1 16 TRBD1 TGCAGTGCTAGAGTGGGGCAGGGGGTGTCCAATTCACCCCTCCACTTT CSARVGQGVSNSPLHF
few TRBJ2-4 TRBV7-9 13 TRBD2 TGTGCCAGCAGCCCCCTCTCACTAGCGGCAAGGTACTTC CASSPLSLAARYF
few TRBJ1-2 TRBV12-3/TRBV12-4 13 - TGTGCCAGCAGTTTGGACGGCTCTTGGGGCTACACCTTC CASSLDGSWGYTF
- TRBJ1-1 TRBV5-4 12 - TGTGCCAGCAGCCGGGACGGCACTGAAGCTTTCTTT CASSRDGTEAFF
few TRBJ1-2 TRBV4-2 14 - TGTGCCAGCAGCCAAGGATGGGGAGGCGATGGCTACACCTTC CASSQGWGGDGYTF
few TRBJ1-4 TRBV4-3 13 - TGCGCCAGCAGCCAAGGACCCCGAGGAAAACTGTTTTTT CASSQGPRGKLFF
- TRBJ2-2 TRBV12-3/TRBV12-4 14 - TGTGCCAGCAGTTTTAGGGGGGGATACGGGGAGCTGTTTTTT CASSFRGGYGELFF
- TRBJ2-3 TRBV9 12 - TGTGCCAGCAGCGTAGTCTTGGATACGCAGTATTTT CASSVVLDTQYF
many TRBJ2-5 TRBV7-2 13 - TGTGCCAGCAGCGGGGATAACCAAGAGACCCAGTACTTC CASSGDNQETQYF
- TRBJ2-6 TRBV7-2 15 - TGTGCCAGCAGCTTTGACATCTCTGGGGCCAACGTCCTGACTTTC CASSFDISGANVLTF
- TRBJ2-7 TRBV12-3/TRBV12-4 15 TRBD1 TGTGCCAGCACTCCTGCCGGGACAGGGACCTACGAGCAGTACTTC CASTPAGTGTYEQYF
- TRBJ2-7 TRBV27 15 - TGTGCCAGCAGCCCTGGGGGCAGCCTAACCTACGAGCAGTACTTC CASSPGGSLTYEQYF
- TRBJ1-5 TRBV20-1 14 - TGCAGTGCTCCGCGGGGGGGAGACAATCAGCCCCAGCATTTT CSAPRGGDNQPQHF
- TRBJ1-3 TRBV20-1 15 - TGCAGTGCTAGAGCCCCAGGACGGGGGGGGAACACCATATATTTT CSARAPGRGGNTIYF
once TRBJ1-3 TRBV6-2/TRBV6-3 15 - TGTGCCAGCAGGCGGGGGGCGCCGAGGGGAAACACCATATATTTT CASRRGAPRGNTIYF
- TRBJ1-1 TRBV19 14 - TGTGCCAGTAGTCCATCGGGCTGGAGGTTTGGAGCTTTCTTT CASSPSGWRFGAFF
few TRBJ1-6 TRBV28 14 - TGTGCCAGCAGTTTAGGCGCCATGGGTTCACCCCTCCACTTT CASSLGAMGSPLHF
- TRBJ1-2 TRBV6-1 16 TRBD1 TGTGCCAGCAGTACCGGGACAGGGGACGCTAACTATGGCGACACCTTC CASSTGTGDANYGDTF
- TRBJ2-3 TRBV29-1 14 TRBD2 TGCAGCGTTATACGGACTAGAGGTCCAGATACGCAGTATTTT CSVIRTRGPDTQYF
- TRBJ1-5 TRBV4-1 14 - TGCGCCAGCAGCCATCCTGGGGAAGATCAGCCCCAGCATTTT CASSHPGEDQPQHF
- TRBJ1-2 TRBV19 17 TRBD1 TGTGCCAGTAGTATCCTCTCCCTAGACAGGGGGACGAGGCGCTGCACCTTC CASSILSLDRGTRRCTF
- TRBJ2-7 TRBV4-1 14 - TGCGCCAGCAGCCAAGATACGGAAAAATACGAGCAGTACTTC CASSQDTEKYEQYF
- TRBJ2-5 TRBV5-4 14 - TGTGCCAGCAGCTTGGCCAAGGGGCGGGAGACCCAGTACTTC CASSLAKGRETQYF
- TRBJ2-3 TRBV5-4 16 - TGTGCCAGCAGCTCGCCCACGGCAGGGGACACAGATACGCAGTATTTT CASSSPTAGDTDTQYF
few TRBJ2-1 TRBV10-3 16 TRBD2 TGTGCCACTGGGACTAGCGGGGGGAGCTCCTACAATGAGCAGTTCTTC CATGTSGGSSYNEQFF
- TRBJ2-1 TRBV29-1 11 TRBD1 TGCAGCGTAGAACCGGGACAGGGAACGTTCTTC CSVEPGQGTFF
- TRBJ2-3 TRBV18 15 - TGTGCCAGCACGACAGGGGACTATAGCACAGATACGCAGTATTTT CASTTGDYSTDTQYF
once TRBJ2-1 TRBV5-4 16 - TGTGCCAGCAGCCGGGGAGGGGGGATAGCCTACAATGAGCAGTTCTTC CASSRGGGIAYNEQFF
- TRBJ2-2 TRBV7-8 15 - TGTGCCAGCAGCTTAGAGGACCCGACCACCGGGGAGCTGTTTTTT CASSLEDPTTGELFF
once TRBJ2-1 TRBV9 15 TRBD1 TGTGCCAGCAGCTCTATGGGACAGGGGGCCTATGAGCAGTTCTTC CASSSMGQGAYEQFF
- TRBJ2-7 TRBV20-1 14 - TGCAGTGCTACCCCCCCCGACAGACCCTACGAGCAGTACTTC CSATPPDRPYEQYF
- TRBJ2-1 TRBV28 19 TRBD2 TGTGCCAGCAGCACTTCGCGTATGGATGGGACTAGCGGGGGAGGTGAGCAGTTCTTC CASSTSRMDGTSGGGEQFF
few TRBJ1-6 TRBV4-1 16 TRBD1 TGCGCCAGCAGCCACCCAGGGGGCAGTGATAATTCACCCCTCCACTTT CASSHPGGSDNSPLHF
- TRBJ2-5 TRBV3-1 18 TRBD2 TGTGCCAGCAGCCAAGTACTCCCGGGACTAGCGGGAGAAGAGACCCAGTACTTC CASSQVLPGLAGEETQYF
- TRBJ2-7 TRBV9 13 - TGTGCCAGCAGCGTTAGGCAGGGAGCCGAGCAGTACTTC CASSVRQGAEQYF
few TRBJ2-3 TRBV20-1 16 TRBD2 TGCAGTGCCAGAGGGCCGACAGCGGGAGGGCCCGATACGCAGTATTTT CSARGPTAGGPDTQYF
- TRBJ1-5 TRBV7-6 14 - TGTGCCAGCAGCTTAGCGCCCGGGCCTCAGCCCCAGCATTTT CASSLAPGPQPQHF
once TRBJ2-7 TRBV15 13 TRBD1 TGTGCCACCAGCAGGGACAGGGACCACGAGCAGTACTTC CATSRDRDHEQYF
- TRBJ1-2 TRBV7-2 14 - TGTGCCAGCAGCTCAAGAGTAGGTTGGTCTGGCTACACCTTC CASSSRVGWSGYTF